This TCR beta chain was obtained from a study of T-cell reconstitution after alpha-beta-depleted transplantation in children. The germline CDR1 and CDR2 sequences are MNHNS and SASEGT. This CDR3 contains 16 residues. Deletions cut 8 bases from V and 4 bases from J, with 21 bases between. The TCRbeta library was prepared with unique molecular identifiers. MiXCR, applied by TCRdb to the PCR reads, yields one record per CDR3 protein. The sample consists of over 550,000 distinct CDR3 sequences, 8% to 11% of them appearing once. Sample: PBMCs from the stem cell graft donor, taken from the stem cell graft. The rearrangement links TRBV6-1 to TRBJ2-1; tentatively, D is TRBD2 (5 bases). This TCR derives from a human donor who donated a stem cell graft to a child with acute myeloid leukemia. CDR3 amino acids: CASPWVGAKFYNEQFF. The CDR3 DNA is TGTGCCAGCCCCTGGGTGGGAGCCAAATTTTACAATGAGCAGTTCTTC.